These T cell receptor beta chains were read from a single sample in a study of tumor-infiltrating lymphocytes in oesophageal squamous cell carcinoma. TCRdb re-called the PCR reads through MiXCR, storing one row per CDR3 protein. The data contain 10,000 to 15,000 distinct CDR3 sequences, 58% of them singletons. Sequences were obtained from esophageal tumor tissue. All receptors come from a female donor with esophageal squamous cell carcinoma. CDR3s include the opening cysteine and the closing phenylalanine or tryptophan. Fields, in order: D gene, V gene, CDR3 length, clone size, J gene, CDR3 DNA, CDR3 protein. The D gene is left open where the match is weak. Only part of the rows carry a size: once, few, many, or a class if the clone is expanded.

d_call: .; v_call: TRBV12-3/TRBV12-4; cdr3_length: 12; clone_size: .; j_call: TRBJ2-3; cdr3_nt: TGTGCCAGCAGCCGACTAGCAGATACGCAGTATTTT; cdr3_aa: CASSRLADTQYF
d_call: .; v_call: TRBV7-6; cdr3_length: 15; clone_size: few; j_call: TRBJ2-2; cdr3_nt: TGTGCTAGCAGCTCACAGGGCCACGGGACCGGGGAGCTGTTTTTT; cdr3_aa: CASSSQGHGTGELFF
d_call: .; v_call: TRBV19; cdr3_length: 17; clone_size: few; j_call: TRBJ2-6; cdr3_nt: TGTGCCAGTAGCAGGGACGGCCTAGGGGCTGGGGCCAACGTCCTGACTTTC; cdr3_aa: CASSRDGLGAGANVLTF
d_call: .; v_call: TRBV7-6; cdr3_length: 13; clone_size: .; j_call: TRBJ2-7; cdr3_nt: TGTGCCAGCAGCTTAGCTATAGGGAGACGACAGTACTTC; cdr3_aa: CASSLAIGRRQYF
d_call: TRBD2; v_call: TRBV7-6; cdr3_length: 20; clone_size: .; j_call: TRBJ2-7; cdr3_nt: TGTGCCAGCAGCTTAGTACAAGGGACTAGCAGGGTAGTGTCCTACAATGAGCAGTACTTC; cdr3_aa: CASSLVQGTSRVVSYNEQYF
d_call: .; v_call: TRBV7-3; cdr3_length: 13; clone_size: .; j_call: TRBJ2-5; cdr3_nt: TGTGCCAGCAGCCTAACTATTCAAGAGACCCAGTACTTC; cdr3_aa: CASSLTIQETQYF
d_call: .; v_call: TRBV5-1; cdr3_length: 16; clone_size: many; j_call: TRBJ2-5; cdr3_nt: TGCGCCAGCAACCCTACTCCCGGGACACCTCAGGAGACCCAGTACTTC; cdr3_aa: CASNPTPGTPQETQYF
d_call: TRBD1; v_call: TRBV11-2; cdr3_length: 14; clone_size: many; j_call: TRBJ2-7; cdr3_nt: TGTGCCAGCAGCTCCGGACAGGGGCACTACGAGCAGTACTTC; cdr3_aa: CASSSGQGHYEQYF
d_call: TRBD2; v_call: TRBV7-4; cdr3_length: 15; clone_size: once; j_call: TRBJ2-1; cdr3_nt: TGTGCCAGCAGCCCCGGGACTAGCAGGGACAATGAGCAGTTCTTC; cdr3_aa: CASSPGTSRDNEQFF
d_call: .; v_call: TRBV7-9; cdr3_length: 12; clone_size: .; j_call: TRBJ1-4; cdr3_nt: TGTGCCAGCAGCTTTGACAGGTCCACTCTGTTTTTT; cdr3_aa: CASSFDRSTLFF
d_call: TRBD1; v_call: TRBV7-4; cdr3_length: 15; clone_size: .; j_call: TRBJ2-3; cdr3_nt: TGTGCCAGCAGCTTATATAGGGCAGGGGGAAATACGCAGTATTTT; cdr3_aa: CASSLYRAGGNTQYF
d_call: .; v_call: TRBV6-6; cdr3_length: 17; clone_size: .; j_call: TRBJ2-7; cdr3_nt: TGTGCCAGCAGTTCCGACCATCCGGACATGATAAAGGGCGAGCAGTACTTC; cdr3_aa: CASSSDHPDMIKGEQYF
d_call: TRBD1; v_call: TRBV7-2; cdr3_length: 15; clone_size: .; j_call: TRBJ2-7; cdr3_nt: TGTGCCAGCAGCGAATCGGGACAGGCTTCCTACGAGCAGTACTTC; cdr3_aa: CASSESGQASYEQYF
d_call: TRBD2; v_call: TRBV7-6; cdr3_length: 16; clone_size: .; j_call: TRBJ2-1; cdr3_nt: TGTGCCAGCAGCCCCCGGACTAGCGGGGACTACAATGAGCAGTTCTTC; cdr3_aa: CASSPRTSGDYNEQFF
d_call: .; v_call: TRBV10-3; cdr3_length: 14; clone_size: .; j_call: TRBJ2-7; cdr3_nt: TGTGCCATCAGTGCTTCCCACAGGGAGTACGAGCAGTACTTC; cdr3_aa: CAISASHREYEQYF
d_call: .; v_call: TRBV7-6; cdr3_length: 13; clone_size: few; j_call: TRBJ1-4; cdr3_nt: TGTGCCAGCAGCTTAGGCTGGCCTGAAAAACTGTTTTTT; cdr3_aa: CASSLGWPEKLFF
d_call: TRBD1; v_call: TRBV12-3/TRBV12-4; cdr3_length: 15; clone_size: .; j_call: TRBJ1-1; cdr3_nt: TGTGCCAGCGGACACGGATGGGACAGGGGGGCTGAAGCTTTCTTT; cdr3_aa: CASGHGWDRGAEAFF
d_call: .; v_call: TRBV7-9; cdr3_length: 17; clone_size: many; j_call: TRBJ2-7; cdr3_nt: TGTGCCAGCGCTGGAGCCCGGACAGAAAAACCTGGGAGCGAGCAGTACTTC; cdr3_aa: CASAGARTEKPGSEQYF
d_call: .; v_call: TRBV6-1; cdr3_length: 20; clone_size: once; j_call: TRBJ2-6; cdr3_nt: TGTGCCAGCATGACCACGCATTTGGTCCTAGGGGGCTCTGGGGCCAACGTCCTGACTTTC; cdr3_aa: CASMTTHLVLGGSGANVLTF
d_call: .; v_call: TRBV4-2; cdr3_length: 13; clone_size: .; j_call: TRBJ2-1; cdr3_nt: TGTGCCAGCAGCCCCGGGTCCAACAATGAGCAGTTCTTC; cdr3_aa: CASSPGSNNEQFF
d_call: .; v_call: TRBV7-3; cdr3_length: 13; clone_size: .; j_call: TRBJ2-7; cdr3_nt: TGTGCCAGCAGCTTAATCTATAATTCACCCCTCCACTTC; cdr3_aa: CASSLIYNSPLHF
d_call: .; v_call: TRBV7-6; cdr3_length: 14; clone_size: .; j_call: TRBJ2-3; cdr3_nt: TGTGCCAGCAGGGTGGGCCAGAACACCGGGGAGCTGTATTTT; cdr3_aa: CASRVGQNTGELYF
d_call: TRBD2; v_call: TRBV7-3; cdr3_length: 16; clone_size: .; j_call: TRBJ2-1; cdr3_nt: TGTGCCAGCACCCCCGCGGGGACTACCTACTACAATGAGCAGTTCTTC; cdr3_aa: CASTPAGTTYYNEQFF
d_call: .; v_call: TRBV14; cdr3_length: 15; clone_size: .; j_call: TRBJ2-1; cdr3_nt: TGTGCCAGCAGCCAAGCTTGGGGGATTAGTAATGAGCAGTTCTTC; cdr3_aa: CASSQAWGISNEQFF
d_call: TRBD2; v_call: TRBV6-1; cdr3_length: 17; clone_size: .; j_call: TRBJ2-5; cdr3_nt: TGTGCCAGCAGCGGACTAGCGGGAGGTCATCGCTACAATGAGCAGTACTTC; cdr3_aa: CASSGLAGGHRYNEQYF
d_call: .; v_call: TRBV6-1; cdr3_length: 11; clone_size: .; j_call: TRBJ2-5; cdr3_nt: TGTGCCAGCAGCCGCCAAGAGACCCAGTACTTC; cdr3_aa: CASSRQETQYF
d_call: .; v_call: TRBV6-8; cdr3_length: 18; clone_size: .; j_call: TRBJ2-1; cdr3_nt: TGTGCCAGCAGACAAACAGTACTAGCTGCGAGCTCCTACAATGAGCAGTTCTTC; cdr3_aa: CASRQTVLAASSYNEQFF
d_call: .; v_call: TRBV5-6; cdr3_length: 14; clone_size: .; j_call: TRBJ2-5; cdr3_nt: TGTGCCAGCAGCTTGGTAGGGGTGAAAGGGCCCCAGTACTTC; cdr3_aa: CASSLVGVKGPQYF
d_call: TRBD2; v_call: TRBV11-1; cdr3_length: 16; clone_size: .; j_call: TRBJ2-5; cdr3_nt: TGTGCCAGCAGCTTGGGGACTAGCGGACTCCAAGAGACCCAGTACTTC; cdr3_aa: CASSLGTSGLQETQYF
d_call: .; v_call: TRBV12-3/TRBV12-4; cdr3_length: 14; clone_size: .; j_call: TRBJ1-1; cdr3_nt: TGTGCCAGCAGTTTCTTGTCTACGCTCTCTGAAGCTTTCTTT; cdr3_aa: CASSFLSTLSEAFF
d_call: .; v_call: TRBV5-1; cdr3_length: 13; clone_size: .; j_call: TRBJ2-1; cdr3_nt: TGCGCCAGCTATGGTGAGGCAGGGGATGAGCAGTTCTTC; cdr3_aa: CASYGEAGDEQFF
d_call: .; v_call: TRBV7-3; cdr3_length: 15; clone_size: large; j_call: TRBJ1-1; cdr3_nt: TGTGCCAGCAGCTTAAGTGGGGGGATGAACACTGAAGCTTTCTTT; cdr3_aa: CASSLSGGMNTEAFF
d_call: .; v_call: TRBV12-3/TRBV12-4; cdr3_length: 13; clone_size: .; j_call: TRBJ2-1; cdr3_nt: TGTGCCAGCAGCTTTTCGGCCTTTGGTGAGCAGTTCTTC; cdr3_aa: CASSFSAFGEQFF
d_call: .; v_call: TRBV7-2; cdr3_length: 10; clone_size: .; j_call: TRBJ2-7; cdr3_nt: TGTGCCAGCAGCTTTTACGAGCAGTACTTC; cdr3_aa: CASSFYEQYF
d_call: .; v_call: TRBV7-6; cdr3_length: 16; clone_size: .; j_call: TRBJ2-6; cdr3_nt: TGTGCCAGCAGCCAGGGGATCGGGACTGGGGCCAACGTCCTGACTTTC; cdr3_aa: CASSQGIGTGANVLTF
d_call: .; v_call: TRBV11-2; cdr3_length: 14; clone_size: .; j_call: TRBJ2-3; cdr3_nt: TGTGCCAGCAGCTTTGACAGGTTCACAGATACGCAGTATTTT; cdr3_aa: CASSFDRFTDTQYF
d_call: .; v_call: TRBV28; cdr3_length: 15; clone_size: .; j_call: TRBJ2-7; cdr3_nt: TGTGCCAGCAGTTTAGACGTCAGGGCCTCCTACGAGCAGTACTTC; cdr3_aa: CASSLDVRASYEQYF
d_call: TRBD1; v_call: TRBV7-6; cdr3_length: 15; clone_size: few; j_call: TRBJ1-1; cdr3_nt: TGTGCCAGCAGCTTAGCACACAGGGGTGACACTGAAGCTTTCTTT; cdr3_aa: CASSLAHRGDTEAFF
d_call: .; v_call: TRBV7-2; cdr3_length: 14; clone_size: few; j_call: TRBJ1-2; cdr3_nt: TGTGCCAGCAGCCTTGGACAACACAGCTATGGCTACACCTTC; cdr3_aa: CASSLGQHSYGYTF
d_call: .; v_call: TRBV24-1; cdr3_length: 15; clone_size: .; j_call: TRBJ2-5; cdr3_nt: TGTGCCACCAGTGATACCTCAGGAAGGGGAAAGACCCAGTACTTC; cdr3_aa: CATSDTSGRGKTQYF
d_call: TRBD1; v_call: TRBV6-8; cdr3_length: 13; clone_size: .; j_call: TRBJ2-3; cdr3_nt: TGTGCCAGTAAACAGGGGGCATCAGATACGCAGTATTTT; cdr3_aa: CASKQGASDTQYF
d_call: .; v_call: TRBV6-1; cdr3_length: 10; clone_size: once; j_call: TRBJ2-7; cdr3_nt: TGTGCCAGCAGTGAGGGAAGCATTTACTTC; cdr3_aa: CASSEGSIYF
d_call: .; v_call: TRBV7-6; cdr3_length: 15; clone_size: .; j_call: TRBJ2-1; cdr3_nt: TGTGCTAGCAGCTCCGGGCCAAAATCGGTCGATGAGCAGTTCTTC; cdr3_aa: CASSSGPKSVDEQFF
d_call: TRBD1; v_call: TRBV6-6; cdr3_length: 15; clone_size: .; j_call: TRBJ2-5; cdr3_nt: TGTGCCAGCAATACAGGACAGGGGGCGGGTGAGACCCAGTACTTC; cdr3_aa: CASNTGQGAGETQYF
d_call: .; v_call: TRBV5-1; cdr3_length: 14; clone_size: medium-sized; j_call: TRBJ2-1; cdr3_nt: TGCGCCAGCAGCTCACAGTCCAAGTCCAATGAGCAGTTCTTC; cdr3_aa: CASSSQSKSNEQFF
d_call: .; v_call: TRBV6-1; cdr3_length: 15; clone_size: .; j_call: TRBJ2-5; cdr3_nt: TGTGCCAGCACCGCCTTGGGGCAGGCAGAAGAGACCCAGTACTTC; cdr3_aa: CASTALGQAEETQYF
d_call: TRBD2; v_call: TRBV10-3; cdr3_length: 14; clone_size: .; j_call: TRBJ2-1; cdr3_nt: TGTGCCTCCCAGTTGGCGGGGGTATACAATGAGCAGTTCTTC; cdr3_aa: CASQLAGVYNEQFF
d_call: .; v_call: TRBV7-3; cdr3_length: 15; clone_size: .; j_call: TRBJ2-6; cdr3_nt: TGTGCCAGCAGCTTGAGGGAGACTGGGGCCAACGTCCTGACTTTC; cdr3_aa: CASSLRETGANVLTF
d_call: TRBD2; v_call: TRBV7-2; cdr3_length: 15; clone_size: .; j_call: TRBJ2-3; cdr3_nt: TGTGCCAGCAGCTTAAGTAGCGGGTACACAGATACGCAGTATTTT; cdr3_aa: CASSLSSGYTDTQYF
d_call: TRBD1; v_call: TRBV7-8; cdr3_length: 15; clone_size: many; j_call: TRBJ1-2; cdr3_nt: TGTGCCAGCAGCTTAGACGGACAGGGGGCAGGTGGCTACACCTTC; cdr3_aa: CASSLDGQGAGGYTF
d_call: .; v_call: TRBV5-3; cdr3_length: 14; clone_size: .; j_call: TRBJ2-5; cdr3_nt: TGTGCCAGCAGCTTGGACCCAGGTCTAGAGACCCAGTACTTC; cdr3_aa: CASSLDPGLETQYF
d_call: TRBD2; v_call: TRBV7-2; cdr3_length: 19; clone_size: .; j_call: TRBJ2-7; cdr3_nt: TGTGCCAGCAGCTTAGGCGGCCCAGCAACCGGGACTAGCGGGAGCGAGCAGTACTTC; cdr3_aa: CASSLGGPATGTSGSEQYF
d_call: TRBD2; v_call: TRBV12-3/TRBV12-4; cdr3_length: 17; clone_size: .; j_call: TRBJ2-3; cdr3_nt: TGTGCCAGCAGTTTTGGAGAGACTAGCGGGCGGCGGGATACGCAGTATTTT; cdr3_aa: CASSFGETSGRRDTQYF
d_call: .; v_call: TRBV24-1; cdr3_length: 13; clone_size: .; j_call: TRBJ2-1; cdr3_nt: TGTGCCACCAGTGACCCCGGACTGAATGAGCAGTTCTTC; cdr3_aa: CATSDPGLNEQFF
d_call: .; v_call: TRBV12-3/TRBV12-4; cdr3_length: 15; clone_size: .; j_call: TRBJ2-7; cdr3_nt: TGTGCCAGCAGTTTTCCGGGGATATCCTACAATGAGCAGTACTTC; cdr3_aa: CASSFPGISYNEQYF
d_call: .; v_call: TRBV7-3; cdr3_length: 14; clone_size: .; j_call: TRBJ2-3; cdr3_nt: TGTGCCAGCAGCTTAAGCAGGGCCGCAGATACGCAGTATTTT; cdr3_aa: CASSLSRAADTQYF